This T cell receptor beta chain was identified in a study of blood T cell repertoires in COVID-19. Across the whole study: Sites in the United States, Italy and Spain provided acute and convalescent COVID-19 samples. The analysed material was cDNA or gDNA that came from T cells, B-cell-depleted T cells, or PBMCs.

This clone came up a few times. Seattle patients were enrolled while actively infected and followed longitudinally. TCRdb's copy holds only in-frame clones and misses some; the assay was immunoSEQ multiplex PCR. This sample has about 160,000 clones, with about 85% found just once. The TCR comes from a woman in her 50s with COVID-19, enrolled during active disease. What was sequenced was peripheral blood.

The CDR3 sequence: CASSLDRGTEAFF. CDR3 coding DNA: TGTGCCAGCAGCCTGGACAGGGGTACTGAAGCTTTCTTT. The chain joins TRBV7-3 to TRBJ1-1; 9 nucleotides line up with TRBD1. Losses at the gene ends were 5 bases for V and 5 bases for J; bases not matched to a gene: 3. The CDR3 contains 13 residues. Germline CDR1 is SGHTA and CDR2 is FQGTGA.